The table lists the clone carrying this T cell receptor beta chain with a count of one. The antigen is unknown. Measured with immunoSEQ multiplex PCR; TCRdb has only the in-frame clones, and not every one. The sample includes roughly 100,000 clones, roughly 91% of them seen just once. These data are taken from a study of T cell responses to AZD1222 COVID-19 vaccine. Study-level points and caveats: At baseline, just 6 or 7 AZD1222 recipients tested seropositive. Among the donors, most were white British and more were female, and clonal diversity was possibly underestimated. Vaccine-related CD4 TCRs covered spike, predominating at 160-218 and 743-854.

Trimming removed 5 bases at V and 0 bases at J, with 16 bases between. Germline V lookup: CDR1 SGHTA, CDR2 FQGNSA. The CDR3 runs 17 residues. The sequencing used peripheral blood, collected 28 days after the second AZD1222 dose. The V call is TRBV7-2, the J call TRBJ2-2; D may correspond to TRBD1 or TRBD2 (6 bases each). This receptor was obtained from an adult who received the AZD1222 COVID-19 vaccine. DNA of the CDR3: TGTGCCAGCAGCCCCCGGGTGGGGGGCCCGAACACCGGGGAGCTGTTTTTT. The encoded protein is CASSPRVGGPNTGELFF.